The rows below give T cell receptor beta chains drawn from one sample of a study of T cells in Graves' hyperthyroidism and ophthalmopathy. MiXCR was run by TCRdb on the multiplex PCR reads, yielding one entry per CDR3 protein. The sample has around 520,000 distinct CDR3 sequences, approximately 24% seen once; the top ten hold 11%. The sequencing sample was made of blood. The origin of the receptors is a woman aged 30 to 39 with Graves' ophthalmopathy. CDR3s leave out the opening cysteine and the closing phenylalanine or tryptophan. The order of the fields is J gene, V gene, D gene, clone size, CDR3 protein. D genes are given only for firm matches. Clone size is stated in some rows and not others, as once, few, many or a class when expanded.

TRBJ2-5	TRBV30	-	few	AWIRGSGETQY
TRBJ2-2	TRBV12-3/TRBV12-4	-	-	ASSNSGKRTGELF
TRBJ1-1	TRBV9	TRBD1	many	ASSVGGTGLTEAF
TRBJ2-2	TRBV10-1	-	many	ATGTSNTGELV
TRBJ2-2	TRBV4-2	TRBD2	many	ASSQVGTSGTGELF
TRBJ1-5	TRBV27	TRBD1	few	ASSPRGGINQPQH
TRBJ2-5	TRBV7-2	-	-	ARETQDMETQY
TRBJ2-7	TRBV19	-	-	ASSIVGGATYEQY
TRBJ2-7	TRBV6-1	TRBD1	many	ASSEWQGVRAQY
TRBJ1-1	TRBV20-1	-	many	SARDRGGGNTEAF
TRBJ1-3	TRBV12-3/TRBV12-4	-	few	ASGGSLFNTIY
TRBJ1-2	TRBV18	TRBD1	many	ASSHGQGDVNLYGYT
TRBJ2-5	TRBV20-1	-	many	SAPILDRVEETQY
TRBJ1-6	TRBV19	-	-	ASSIPTMTSPLH
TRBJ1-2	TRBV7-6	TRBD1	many	ASTPGQDYGYT
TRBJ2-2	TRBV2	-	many	ASRGQSRGELF
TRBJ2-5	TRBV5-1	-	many	ASSQTTLGEETQY
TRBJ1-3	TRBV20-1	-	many	SATQGDTIY
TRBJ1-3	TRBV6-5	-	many	ASSYTTLSGNTIY
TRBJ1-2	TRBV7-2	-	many	ASSLVPGTLYGYT
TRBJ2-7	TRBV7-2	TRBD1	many	ASSSRVRGYYEQY
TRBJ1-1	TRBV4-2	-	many	ASSRADSEAF
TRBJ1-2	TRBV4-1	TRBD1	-	ASSQPRDRGVWEGYT
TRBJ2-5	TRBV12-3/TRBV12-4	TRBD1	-	ASSQSGQGREAQY
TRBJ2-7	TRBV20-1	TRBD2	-	SVGTSVSDEQW